These T cell receptor beta chains were read from a single sample in a study of blood T cell repertoires in COVID-19. Method: immunoSEQ multiplex PCR; TCRdb's copy keeps in-frame clones and lacks some. The sample contains more than 65,000 clones, roughly 80% of which appear only once. The specimen sequenced was peripheral blood. The receptors were sampled from a woman over 75 with acute or convalescent COVID-19. Both conserved end residues are part of each CDR3. The D gene is left open where the match is weak. Size tells how often a clone was seen (once, few, many) or the class of an expanded clone, and some rows leave it out.

J gene: TRBJ2-5
V gene: TRBV29-1
D gene: NA
clone size: NA
CDR3 DNA: TGCAGCGTTATAAGTCATCCGTCGGGGACCCAGTACTTC
CDR3 protein: CSVISHPSGTQYF

J gene: TRBJ2-5
V gene: TRBV11-3
D gene: TRBD2
clone size: NA
CDR3 DNA: TGTGCCAGCAGCCCCGGACTAGCGGGGGGTGTGGAGACCCAGTACTTC
CDR3 protein: CASSPGLAGGVETQYF

J gene: TRBJ2-1
V gene: TRBV7-9
D gene: NA
clone size: NA
CDR3 DNA: TGTGCCAGCAGCTTGATCAGGGGCTCCTACAATGAGCAGTTCTTC
CDR3 protein: CASSLIRGSYNEQFF

J gene: TRBJ2-2
V gene: TRBV24-1
D gene: TRBD1
clone size: NA
CDR3 DNA: TGTGCCACCAGAGTCGCTTCAGGGACAGAAGCTACCGGGGAGCTGTTTTTT
CDR3 protein: CATRVASGTEATGELFF

J gene: TRBJ2-7
V gene: TRBV18
D gene: NA
clone size: NA
CDR3 DNA: TGTGCCAGCTCACGTTCGGGGTACGAGCAGTACTTC
CDR3 protein: CASSRSGYEQYF

J gene: TRBJ2-2
V gene: TRBV5-5
D gene: TRBD2
clone size: NA
CDR3 DNA: TGTGCCAGCAGTGACTGGGGGGGTAACACCGGGGAGCTGTTTTTT
CDR3 protein: CASSDWGGNTGELFF

J gene: TRBJ1-5
V gene: TRBV3-1/TRBV3-2
D gene: TRBD1
clone size: NA
CDR3 DNA: TGTGCCAGCAGCCAGACCACAGGGGTCTTAAGCAATCAGCCCCAGCATTTT
CDR3 protein: CASSQTTGVLSNQPQHF

J gene: TRBJ1-1
V gene: TRBV5-4
D gene: NA
clone size: NA
CDR3 DNA: TGTGCCAGCAGCTGGACTTCGGGACTCCCAGTTGAAGCTTTCTTT
CDR3 protein: CASSWTSGLPVEAFF

J gene: TRBJ2-3
V gene: TRBV24-1
D gene: TRBD1
clone size: large
CDR3 DNA: TGTGCCACCAGTGATCCCAAACGCGACAGGGTCACAGATACGCAGTATTTT
CDR3 protein: CATSDPKRDRVTDTQYF

J gene: TRBJ2-3
V gene: TRBV5-1
D gene: NA
clone size: NA
CDR3 DNA: TGCGCCACCTCGGCGGGGAGGAGCACAGATACGCAGTATTTT
CDR3 protein: CATSAGRSTDTQYF

J gene: TRBJ1-4
V gene: TRBV7-9
D gene: NA
clone size: NA
CDR3 DNA: TGTGCCAGCACCCCGGGGGGCCCCCCTAATGAAAAACTGTTTTTT
CDR3 protein: CASTPGGPPNEKLFF

J gene: TRBJ2-2
V gene: TRBV5-1
D gene: TRBD1
clone size: NA
CDR3 DNA: TGCGCCAGCAGACCGACAGGGACGAACACCGGGGAGCTGTTTTTT
CDR3 protein: CASRPTGTNTGELFF

J gene: TRBJ2-7
V gene: TRBV27
D gene: TRBD1
clone size: NA
CDR3 DNA: TGTGCCAGCAGAATTCTCGCGGGACAGGTCTACGAGCAGTACTTC
CDR3 protein: CASRILAGQVYEQYF

J gene: TRBJ1-1
V gene: TRBV9
D gene: NA
clone size: NA
CDR3 DNA: TGTGCCAGCAGCCACAGGGCCGTGAACACTGAAGCTTTCTTT
CDR3 protein: CASSHRAVNTEAFF

J gene: TRBJ1-2
V gene: TRBV3-1/TRBV3-2
D gene: TRBD1
clone size: few
CDR3 DNA: TGTGCCAGCAGCCGACAGGGCCCCTATGGCTACACCTTC
CDR3 protein: CASSRQGPYGYTF

J gene: TRBJ2-3
V gene: TRBV5-1
D gene: TRBD1
clone size: NA
CDR3 DNA: TGCGCCAGCAGCGGGATAAGGACAGGGCGATCTAGCACAGATACGCAGTATTTT
CDR3 protein: CASSGIRTGRSSTDTQYF

J gene: TRBJ1-5
V gene: TRBV19
D gene: TRBD1
clone size: NA
CDR3 DNA: TGTGCCAGTAGGGGGGACAGGGCGAATAATCAGCCCCAGCATTTT
CDR3 protein: CASRGDRANNQPQHF

J gene: TRBJ2-2
V gene: TRBV7-7
D gene: NA
clone size: NA
CDR3 DNA: TGTGCTAGCAGCTCTAGCCCGGGGAGTGGAACCGGGGAGCTGTTTTTT
CDR3 protein: CASSSSPGSGTGELFF

J gene: TRBJ1-5
V gene: TRBV18
D gene: NA
clone size: NA
CDR3 DNA: TGTGCCAGCTCACCGGTCAAGCATAGCAATCAGCCCCAGCATTTT
CDR3 protein: CASSPVKHSNQPQHF

J gene: TRBJ2-2
V gene: TRBV5-4
D gene: NA
clone size: NA
CDR3 DNA: TGTGCCAGCAGTCCTAACACCGGGGAGCTGTTTTTT
CDR3 protein: CASSPNTGELFF

J gene: TRBJ2-7
V gene: TRBV19
D gene: TRBD1
clone size: few
CDR3 DNA: TGTGCCAGTAGTCGAGACAGGGACGAGCAGTACTTC
CDR3 protein: CASSRDRDEQYF

J gene: TRBJ2-1
V gene: TRBV5-1
D gene: TRBD2
clone size: NA
CDR3 DNA: TGCGCCAGCAGCTTGGGACTAGCGGGGGGCATTAGCTCCTACAATGAGCAGTTCTTC
CDR3 protein: CASSLGLAGGISSYNEQFF

J gene: TRBJ2-7
V gene: TRBV2
D gene: TRBD2
clone size: NA
CDR3 DNA: TGTGCCAGCAGTGGACCCCGGGGCGGGGGGGCCGTCAACACCTACGAGCAGTACTTC
CDR3 protein: CASSGPRGGGAVNTYEQYF

J gene: TRBJ1-5
V gene: TRBV6-2/TRBV6-3
D gene: NA
clone size: NA
CDR3 DNA: TGTGCCAGCAGTCGAAAGGAGTGGATAAGCAATCAGCCCCAGCATTTT
CDR3 protein: CASSRKEWISNQPQHF

J gene: TRBJ1-2
V gene: TRBV19
D gene: TRBD1
clone size: NA
CDR3 DNA: TGTGCCAGTAGTCGGGACAGAAACTATGGCTACACCTTC
CDR3 protein: CASSRDRNYGYTF

J gene: TRBJ2-5
V gene: TRBV3-1/TRBV3-2
D gene: NA
clone size: NA
CDR3 DNA: TGTGCCAGCAGCCAAGTTCCACAAGAGACCCAGTACTTC
CDR3 protein: CASSQVPQETQYF

J gene: TRBJ2-1
V gene: TRBV5-1
D gene: TRBD2
clone size: NA
CDR3 DNA: TGCGCCAGCAGCTTGACTAGCGGGGGGTTCTACAATGAGCAGTTCTTC
CDR3 protein: CASSLTSGGFYNEQFF

J gene: TRBJ2-3
V gene: TRBV15
D gene: TRBD2
clone size: NA
CDR3 DNA: TGTGCCACCACTAGCGGGGGTACAGATACGCAGTATTTT
CDR3 protein: CATTSGGTDTQYF

J gene: TRBJ2-1
V gene: TRBV11-2
D gene: NA
clone size: NA
CDR3 DNA: TGTGCCAGCAGCGAAAGACTAGGATTGGGCGATGAGCAGTTCTTC
CDR3 protein: CASSERLGLGDEQFF

J gene: TRBJ1-1
V gene: TRBV5-1
D gene: TRBD1
clone size: NA
CDR3 DNA: TGCGCCAGCAGCTTTACCGGGACAGGCGCAGCTTTCTTT
CDR3 protein: CASSFTGTGAAFF

J gene: TRBJ1-2
V gene: TRBV5-1
D gene: TRBD1
clone size: NA
CDR3 DNA: TGCGCCAGCAGCTTACAGGGGGCGCAGTATGGCTACACCTTC
CDR3 protein: CASSLQGAQYGYTF

J gene: TRBJ2-5
V gene: TRBV28
D gene: TRBD1
clone size: NA
CDR3 DNA: TGTGCCAGCACTCCCGGGACAGGGGGGAAAGAGACCCAGTACTTC
CDR3 protein: CASTPGTGGKETQYF

J gene: TRBJ1-5
V gene: TRBV5-5
D gene: TRBD1
clone size: NA
CDR3 DNA: TGTGCCAGCAGCGAGACAGGGATTCAAAATCAGCCCCAGCATTTT
CDR3 protein: CASSETGIQNQPQHF

J gene: TRBJ1-2
V gene: TRBV6-1
D gene: NA
clone size: NA
CDR3 DNA: TGTGCCAGCAGTGAAGGGGGGGGCTATGGCTACACCTTC
CDR3 protein: CASSEGGGYGYTF